One sample yielded the 19 T cell receptor beta chains listed below, sequenced in a study of blood T cell repertoires in COVID-19. Method: immunoSEQ multiplex PCR; TCRdb's copy keeps in-frame clones and lacks some. The sample lists 90,000 to 100,000 clones; 65% to 85% were seen once. The specimen sequenced was peripheral blood. All receptors derive from a man between 65 and 85 years old with active or convalescent COVID-19.

J is TRBJ1-2 and V is TRBV5-1; weak D call: TRBD1 (6 bases). The germline V gene encodes CDR1 SGHRS and CDR2 YFSETQ. CDR3 length: 18 residues. V lost 0 bases and J 7 bases, leaving 25 bases between the germline ends. This CDR3 reads CASSLGQLPTGLAGGYTF. DNA of the CDR3: TGCGCCAGCAGCTTGGGTCAATTACCAACAGGGTTGGCTGGTGGCTACACCTTC.

The genes are TRBV11-3 and TRBJ1-1; 7 positions match TRBD1. V dropped 1 base and J dropped 4; count of bases not matched to a gene: 3. From germline, CDR1 is SGHNT and CDR2 YENEEA. The CDR3 has 14 residues. CDR3 DNA sequence: TGTGCCAGCAGCTTAGGACAGGGATTCACTGAAGCTTTCTTT. Translated, it gives CASSLGQGFTEAFF.

V is TRBV5-4 and J is TRBJ1-6; the match to TRBD1 covers 7 bases. V gave up 4 bases and J gave up 0 bases; unmatched junction bases: 1. The CDR3 runs to 15 residues. Per germline, CDR1 SGHNT and CDR2 YYREEE (reference sequence). This chain's CDR3 is CASSPGGSYNSPLHF. DNA of the CDR3: TGTGCCAGCAGCCCAGGGGGCTCCTATAATTCACCCCTCCACTTT.

The CDR3 sequence is CASSEGQGAYEQYF. CDR3 DNA: TGTGCCAGCAGTGAAGGACAGGGGGCTTACGAGCAGTACTTC. The rearrangement joins TRBV2 to TRBJ2-7; the match to TRBD1 covers 10 bases. CDR3 length: 14 amino acids. CDR1 SNHLY and CDR2 FYNNEI come from the germline V gene. The ends lost 1 base at V and 4 bases at J; junction bases unmatched: 1.

The chain recombines TRBV6-5 with TRBJ1-5, with 7 bases fitting TRBD1. This CDR3 is 14 amino acids long. Germline-derived CDR1 and CDR2 are MNHEY and SVGAGI. V lost 6 bases and J lost 6; bases outside the gene matches: 8. The CDR3 reads CASRGTGEGQPQHF. CDR3 nucleotide sequence: TGTGCCAGCAGGGGAACAGGGGAAGGTCAGCCCCAGCATTTT.

V is TRBV7-9 and J is TRBJ2-3, with 8 nucleotides matching TRBD2. Trimming removed 2 bases from V and 6 bases from J; junction bases left unmatched: 7. This CDR3 has 15 amino acids. The V gene's germline CDR1 is SEHNR and CDR2 FQNEAQ (reference sequence). The CDR3 reads CASSLNGLAMDTQYF. CDR3 DNA: TGTGCCAGCAGCTTAAACGGACTAGCTATGGATACGCAGTATTTT. Based on the CDR3 plus reference TRBV7-9 and TRBJ2-3, the full variable domain is DTGVSQNPRHKITKRGQNVTFRCDPISEHNRLYWYRQTLGQGPEFLTYFQNEAQLEKSRLLSDRFSAERPKGSFSTLEIQRTEQGDSAMYLCASSLNGLAMDTQYFGPGTRLTVL.

The chain recombines TRBV6-5 with TRBJ1-1; 8 bases are a match to TRBD1. The V and J ends lost 6 bases and 6 bases, in that order; junction bases with no gene match: 9. This CDR3 region has 14 residues. CDR1 and CDR2 (germline): MNHEY, SVGAGI. CDR3 DNA: TGTGCCAGCAGCGGCAGGGGGCGAGTTTCTGAAGCTTTCTTT. Its protein is CASSGRGRVSEAFF.

The V and J genes are TRBV15 and TRBJ1-6; the D is unclear. The CDR3 consists of 9 residues. The V end was cut by 11 bases, the J end by 11 bases, with 7 bases between. Germline-derived CDR1 and CDR2 are LNHNV and YYDKDF (reference sequence). The CDR3 here is CAPGTPLHF. In DNA form, the CDR3 reads TGTGCCCCCGGGACACCCCTCCACTTT.

In this sample, this clone turned up once. The V and J genes are TRBV5-6 and TRBJ1-6; no firm D call. The CDR3 spans 15 residues. The V end was cut by 2 bases, the J end by 7 bases, with 13 bases between. In germline, CDR1 is SGHDT, CDR2 YYEEEE. The CDR3 DNA follows: TGTGCCAGCAGCTTCCGAGGGATTGGAAATTCACCCCTCCACTTT. Amino acid sequence: CASSFRGIGNSPLHF.

V is TRBV27 and J is TRBJ2-3; maybe TRBD1 (5 bases). With 6 bases removed from V and 0 bases from J, the gap between germline ends came to 7 bases. The CDR3 is made up of 13 amino acids. Germline values: CDR1 MNHEY, CDR2 SMNVEV (reference sequence). The CDR3 sequence: CASRTVSTDTQYF. CDR3 in DNA: TGTGCCAGCAGGACAGTTAGCACAGATACGCAGTATTTT.

The chain joins TRBV7-9 to TRBJ2-2, with TRBD1 matching over 10 bases. Losses at the gene ends were 7 bases for V and 2 bases for J; bases not matched to a gene: 4. The V gene's germline CDR1 is SEHNR and CDR2 FQNEAQ (reference sequence). CDR3 length: 15 residues. The CDR3 loop is CASTLTGGNTGELFF. CDR3 bases: TGTGCCAGCACCTTGACAGGGGGCAACACCGGGGAGCTGTTTTTT.

The table lists this clone with a few counts. V is TRBV9 and J is TRBJ1-3; a weak D match, TRBD1 (5 bases). The CDR3 runs 16 residues. Trimming left V 0 bases short and J 2 bases short, with 12 bases between. Germline lookup yields CDR1 SGDLS and CDR2 YYNGEE. CDR3: CASSVALTEPGNTIYF. CDR3 nucleotides: TGTGCCAGCAGCGTAGCCTTGACAGAACCTGGAAACACCATATATTTT.

This clone has a handful of counts. The chain carries TRBV2 and TRBJ1-1; D may be TRBD1 (6 bases). The CDR3 totals 14 residues. Trimming stripped 7 bases from V and 4 bases from J, with 16 bases between. Germline lookup yields CDR1 SNHLY and CDR2 FYNNEI. This chain's CDR3 is CASNLNRVSTEAFF. The CDR3 coding sequence is TGTGCCAGCAATCTAAACAGGGTCAGCACTGAAGCTTTCTTT. The whole variable domain, remainder taken from reference TRBV2 and TRBJ1-1, is EPEVTQTPSHQVTQMGQEVILRCVPISNHLYFYWYRQILGQKVEFLVSFYNNEISEKSEIFDDQFSVERPDGSNFTLKIRSTKLEDSAMYFCASNLNRVSTEAFFGQGTRLTVV.

The chain couples TRBV6-5 to TRBJ1-2; tentative D call: TRBD1 (6 bases). In germline, CDR1 is MNHEY, CDR2 SVGAGI. V was trimmed by 7 bases and J by 4 bases, leaving 19 bases between them. The CDR3 is made up of 15 amino acids. The CDR3 sequence: CASTGRGAPIYGYTF. DNA for the CDR3: TGTGCCAGCACGGGTCGGGGGGCCCCGATCTATGGCTACACCTTC.

The chain recombines TRBV30 with TRBJ2-3; possible D gene TRBD2, 6 bases. This CDR3 is built from 14 residues. V was clipped by 8 bases and J by 2 bases, with 17 bases between them. Germline assignment: CDR1 GTSNPN and CDR2 SVGIG (reference sequence). The CDR3 DNA reads TGTGCCCAGAAGGGACTGCGGTTCACAGATACGCAGTATTTT. Protein: CAQKGLRFTDTQYF.

This clone was detected only a few times. This rearrangement joins TRBV7-2 to TRBJ2-5, with D tentatively TRBD1 (5 bases). Germline-derived CDR1 and CDR2 are SGHTA and FQGNSA. Trimming removed 5 bases at V and 4 bases at J, with 17 bases between. The CDR3 covers 15 residues. Here the CDR3 reads CASSPQTALGETQYF. CDR3 nucleotide sequence: TGTGCCAGCAGCCCCCAGACAGCCCTGGGAGAGACCCAGTACTTC.

The chain employs TRBV30 and TRBJ2-6; D gene ambiguous. CDR1 and CDR2 (germline): GTSNPN, SVGIG (reference sequence). The length of the CDR3 is 15 residues. The V gene lost 2 bases and the J gene lost 0 bases, with 8 bases spanning the gap. The CDR3 loop reads CAWSTRSSGANVLTF. The CDR3, as DNA: TGTGCCTGGAGTACCCGGAGCTCTGGGGCCAACGTCCTGACTTTC.

V and J are TRBV2 and TRBJ2-7; TRBD1 aligns across 10 bases. Trimming cost V 8 bases and J 6 bases; bases outside gene matches: 4. The germline gives CDR1 SNHLY, CDR2 FYNNEI. This CDR3 spans 12 amino acids. The CDR3 bases are TGTGCCAGCGGGACAGGGGCGGGCGAGCAGTACTTC. This translates into CASGTGAGEQYF.

The sample holds one count of this clone. The chain recombines TRBV28 with TRBJ1-2; D is possibly TRBD1 (5 bases). V was cut by 3 bases and J by 2 bases, with 7 bases left in between. Germline loops: CDR1 MDHEN, CDR2 SYDVKM. This CDR3 contains 13 residues. CDR3 loop: CASSLSGNYGYTF. CDR3 DNA sequence: TGTGCCAGCAGTTTGTCAGGGAACTATGGCTACACCTTC.